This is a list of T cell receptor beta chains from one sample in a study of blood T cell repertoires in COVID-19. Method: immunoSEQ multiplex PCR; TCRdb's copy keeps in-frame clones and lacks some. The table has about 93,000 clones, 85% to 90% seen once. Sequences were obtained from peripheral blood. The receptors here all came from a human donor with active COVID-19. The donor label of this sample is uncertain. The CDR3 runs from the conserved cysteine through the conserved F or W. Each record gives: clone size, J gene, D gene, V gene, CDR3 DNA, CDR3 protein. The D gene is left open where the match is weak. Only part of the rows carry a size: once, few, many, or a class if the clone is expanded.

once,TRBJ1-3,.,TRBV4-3,TGCGCCAGCAGCCAGTCCCCTGCGGGCAGGGACTGGTCTGGAAACACCATATATTTT,CASSQSPAGRDWSGNTIYF
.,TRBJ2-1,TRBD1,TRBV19,TGTGCCAGTAGTATTTCTTGGGGACAGGGTGGTAATGAGCAGTTCTTC,CASSISWGQGGNEQFF
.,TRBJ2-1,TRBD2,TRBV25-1,TGTGCCAGCAAGGGCAGCGGGGGGGCTCGGCAGTTCTTC,CASKGSGGARQFF
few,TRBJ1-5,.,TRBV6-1,TGTGCCAGCAGTGAAGCAGGGGGTGTCAATCAGCCCCAGCATTTT,CASSEAGGVNQPQHF
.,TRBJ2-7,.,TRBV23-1,TGCGCCAGCAGTCAATCGGAACCGACAGGCTCATACTACGAGCAGTACTTC,CASSQSEPTGSYYEQYF
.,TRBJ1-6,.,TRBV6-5,TGTGCCAGCAGGTTAAACCGGGATCCTATTTCACCCCTCCACTTT,CASRLNRDPISPLHF
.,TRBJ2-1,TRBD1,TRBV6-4,TGTGCCAGCAGCACGGAGGGACAGGGTGGAAGAAATGAGCAGTTCTTC,CASSTEGQGGRNEQFF
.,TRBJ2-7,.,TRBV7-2,TGTGCCAGCAGCTATAGCTCCTACGAGCAGTACTTC,CASSYSSYEQYF
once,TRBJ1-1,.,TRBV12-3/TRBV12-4,TGTGCCGTCAGGGGAAGCGCTGAAGCTTTCTTT,CAVRGSAEAFF
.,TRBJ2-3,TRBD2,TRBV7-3,TGTGCCAGCAGCCCGGTAGCGGGGGGCACAGATACGCAGTATTTT,CASSPVAGGTDTQYF
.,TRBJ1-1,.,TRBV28,TGTGCCAGCACCATTCGCGGGGGAACTAACACTGAAGCTTTCTTT,CASTIRGGTNTEAFF
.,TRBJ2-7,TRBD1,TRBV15,TGTGCCACCCGACGGACAGGGATAGGGAACGAGCAGTACTTC,CATRRTGIGNEQYF
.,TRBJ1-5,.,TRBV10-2,TGCGCCAGCAGTGAGCCGGATCAGGGGAGCAATCAGCCCCAGCATTTT,CASSEPDQGSNQPQHF
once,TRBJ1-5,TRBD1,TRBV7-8,TGTGCCAGCAGCTTGGAGGGGACAGGGTATAGTCAGCCCCAGCATTTT,CASSLEGTGYSQPQHF
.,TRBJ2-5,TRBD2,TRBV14,TGTGCCAGCAGCCAAGAATCAGAGGCGGGGGGCCGGTACCAAGAGACCCAGTACTTC,CASSQESEAGGRYQETQYF
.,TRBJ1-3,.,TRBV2,TGTGCCAGCAGATCCGACAGAAACACCATATATTTT,CASRSDRNTIYF
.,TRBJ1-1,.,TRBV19,TGTGCCAGTAGTATAGGATCGGTGAACACTGAAGCTTTCTTT,CASSIGSVNTEAFF
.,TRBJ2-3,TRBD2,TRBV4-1,TGCGCCAGCAGCCAAGGACTAGCGGGGGGTTTGGATACGCAGTATTTT,CASSQGLAGGLDTQYF
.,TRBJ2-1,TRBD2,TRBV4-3,TGCGCCAGCAGCCAAGATCGCCTAGCGGGGAATGTCGAGCAGTTCTTC,CASSQDRLAGNVEQFF
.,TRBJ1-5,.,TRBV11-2,TGTGCCAGCAGCTTAGCGTCAGGGAATCAGCCCCAGCATTTT,CASSLASGNQPQHF
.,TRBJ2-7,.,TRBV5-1,TGCGCCAGCAGCTTTGCCCCCAGGGAAACCTACGAGCAGTACTTC,CASSFAPRETYEQYF
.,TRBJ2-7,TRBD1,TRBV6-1,TGTGCCAGCAGTGATTACCGCGACCGGGACAGACCCTACGAGCAGTACTTC,CASSDYRDRDRPYEQYF
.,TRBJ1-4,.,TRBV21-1,TGTGCCAGCAGCAAAAGAGGACAGGATGAAAAACTGTTTTTT,CASSKRGQDEKLFF
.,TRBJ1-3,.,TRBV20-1,TGCAGTGCTAGTTCCAGAAGATTCCCCTCTGGAAACACCATATATTTT,CSASSRRFPSGNTIYF
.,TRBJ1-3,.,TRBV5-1,TGCGCCAGCAGCTTGGATCCAGGGCGAGGAAGAAACACCATATATTTT,CASSLDPGRGRNTIYF
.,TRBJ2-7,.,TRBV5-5,TGTGCCAGCTCGGTAGGGGGGGTATACGAGCAGTACTTC,CASSVGGVYEQYF
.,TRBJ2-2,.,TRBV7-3,TGTGCCAGCAGCTTAGGGCAATGGGCCGGGGAGCTGTTTTTT,CASSLGQWAGELFF
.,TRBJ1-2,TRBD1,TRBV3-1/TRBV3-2,TGTGCCAGCAGCCAAGGGGACAGGAACTATGGCTACACCTTC,CASSQGDRNYGYTF
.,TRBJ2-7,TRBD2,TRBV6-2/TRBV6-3,TGTGCCAGCAGTTCGATCGGGGGGACCTCCTACGAGCAGTACTTC,CASSSIGGTSYEQYF